This is a list of T cell receptor beta chains from one sample in a study of Graves' ophthalmopathy and Graves' hyperthyroidism. One entry per CDR3 protein results from TCRdb running MiXCR on the multiplex PCR reads. The data contain around 660,000 distinct CDR3 sequences, about 38% of them singletons. Sample: peripheral blood. These receptors were collected from an adult man with Graves' ophthalmopathy. CDR3s include the opening cysteine and the closing phenylalanine or tryptophan. The order of the fields is V gene, D gene, J gene, clone size, CDR3 protein, CDR3 DNA. A D gene is named only where the DNA matches it firmly. Part of the rows lack a size; the others show once, few, many or a class for expanded clones.

v_call: TRBV11-2
d_call: TRBD1
j_call: TRBJ1-2
clone_size: -
cdr3_aa: CASGLRGPTYYGYTF
cdr3_nt: TGTGCCAGCGGCTTAAGGGGGCCCACTTACTATGGCTACACCTTC

v_call: TRBV12-5
d_call: TRBD1
j_call: TRBJ2-7
clone_size: few
cdr3_aa: CASGLDGQGAYEQYF
cdr3_nt: TGTGCTAGTGGTTTGGACGGACAGGGGGCCTACGAGCAGTACTTC

v_call: TRBV14
d_call: -
j_call: TRBJ1-2
clone_size: once
cdr3_aa: CASSPPGVGGYTF
cdr3_nt: TGTGCCAGCAGCCCCCCTGGGGTGGGTGGCTACACCTTC

v_call: TRBV7-2
d_call: -
j_call: TRBJ1-1
clone_size: many
cdr3_aa: CASSSLGGFGTEAFF
cdr3_nt: TGTGCCAGCAGCTCCCTAGGAGGGTTCGGCACTGAAGCTTTCTTT

v_call: TRBV2
d_call: TRBD1
j_call: TRBJ1-1
clone_size: -
cdr3_aa: CASSYHRDSLNTEAFF
cdr3_nt: TGTGCCAGCAGTTACCACCGGGACAGCCTGAACACTGAAGCTTTCTTT

v_call: TRBV2
d_call: -
j_call: TRBJ1-1
clone_size: -
cdr3_aa: CASSVTEGHTEAFF
cdr3_nt: TGTGCCAGCAGTGTAACAGAGGGTCACACTGAAGCTTTCTTT

v_call: TRBV20-1
d_call: -
j_call: TRBJ1-1
clone_size: -
cdr3_aa: CSARPPRGEAFF
cdr3_nt: TGCAGTGCTAGACCCCCTAGGGGGGAAGCTTTCTTT

v_call: TRBV7-8
d_call: -
j_call: TRBJ1-1
clone_size: -
cdr3_aa: CANREVGNAEAFF
cdr3_nt: TGTGCCAACAGGGAGGTGGGGAACGCTGAAGCTTTCTTT

v_call: TRBV15
d_call: TRBD1
j_call: TRBJ1-5
clone_size: many
cdr3_aa: CATSTLDRVVNQPQHF
cdr3_nt: TGTGCCACCAGCACCCTTGACAGGGTGGTCAATCAGCCCCAGCATTTT

v_call: TRBV4-1
d_call: TRBD2
j_call: TRBJ2-7
clone_size: -
cdr3_aa: CAGSHRGGYF
cdr3_nt: TGCGCCGGCAGCCACCGGGGGGGATACTTC

v_call: TRBV2
d_call: TRBD2
j_call: TRBJ2-2
clone_size: -
cdr3_aa: CASRGTSFTGELFF
cdr3_nt: TGTGCCAGCAGGGGGACTAGCTTTACCGGGGAGCTGTTTTTT

v_call: TRBV2
d_call: -
j_call: TRBJ1-1
clone_size: few
cdr3_aa: CASSGFLLGNTEAFF
cdr3_nt: TGTGCCAGCAGTGGATTCCTGCTGGGGAACACTGAAGCTTTCTTT

v_call: TRBV24-1
d_call: -
j_call: TRBJ2-2
clone_size: many
cdr3_aa: CATSDQHVVGAGELFF
cdr3_nt: TGTGCCACCAGTGATCAGCACGTTGTCGGGGCCGGGGAGCTGTTTTTT

v_call: TRBV20-1
d_call: -
j_call: TRBJ1-1
clone_size: few
cdr3_aa: CSARDHHRAPRTEAFF
cdr3_nt: TGCAGTGCTAGAGATCACCACCGGGCACCACGGACTGAAGCTTTCTTT

v_call: TRBV4-1
d_call: TRBD1
j_call: TRBJ1-4
clone_size: few
cdr3_aa: CASSPAPGGGEKLFF
cdr3_nt: TGCGCCAGCAGCCCAGCACCAGGGGGAGGAGAAAAACTGTTTTTT

v_call: TRBV10-2
d_call: -
j_call: TRBJ1-6
clone_size: many
cdr3_aa: CASSALENSPLHF
cdr3_nt: TGCGCCAGCAGTGCCCTTGAGAATTCACCCCTCCACTTT

v_call: TRBV12-3/TRBV12-4
d_call: TRBD1
j_call: TRBJ1-2
clone_size: many
cdr3_aa: CASRRNRGYGYTF
cdr3_nt: TGTGCCAGCAGAAGGAACAGGGGCTATGGCTACACCTTC

v_call: TRBV2
d_call: -
j_call: TRBJ2-7
clone_size: few
cdr3_aa: CASSQDWAGASYEQYF
cdr3_nt: TGCGCCAGCAGCCAAGATTGGGCAGGGGCATCCTACGAGCAGTACTTC

v_call: TRBV7-2
d_call: -
j_call: TRBJ1-3
clone_size: -
cdr3_aa: CASSSGLSSGNIIYF
cdr3_nt: TGTGCCAGCAGCTCGGGACTCAGCTCTGGAAACATCATATATTTT

v_call: TRBV5-6
d_call: -
j_call: TRBJ2-2
clone_size: -
cdr3_aa: CASRVLGNGELFF
cdr3_nt: TGTGCCAGCAGAGTATTAGGGAACGGGGAGCTGTTTTTT

v_call: TRBV2
d_call: -
j_call: TRBJ2-6
clone_size: -
cdr3_aa: CASSEAKGKANVLTF
cdr3_nt: TGTGCCAGCAGTGAAGCGAAGGGGAAGGCCAACGTCCTGACTTTC

v_call: TRBV7-9
d_call: TRBD1
j_call: TRBJ1-5
clone_size: few
cdr3_aa: CASSQGTESNQPQHF
cdr3_nt: TGTGCCAGCAGCCAAGGGACAGAAAGCAATCAGCCCCAGCATTTT

v_call: TRBV11-3
d_call: -
j_call: TRBJ2-5
clone_size: few
cdr3_aa: CASSFVIETQYF
cdr3_nt: TGTGCCAGCAGCTTCGTAATTGAGACCCAGTACTTC

v_call: TRBV25-1
d_call: -
j_call: TRBJ2-7
clone_size: -
cdr3_aa: CASSQARASMYEQYF
cdr3_nt: TGCGCCAGCAGCCAAGCCCGGGCTAGTATGTACGAGCAGTACTTC

v_call: TRBV29-1
d_call: -
j_call: TRBJ1-2
clone_size: -
cdr3_aa: CSLSKGDRTYGYTF
cdr3_nt: TGCAGTTTGAGTAAAGGAGACAGAACCTATGGCTACACCTTC

v_call: TRBV24-1
d_call: -
j_call: TRBJ2-2
clone_size: many
cdr3_aa: CATRAPATGELFF
cdr3_nt: TGTGCCACCAGGGCCCCAGCCACCGGGGAGCTGTTTTTT

v_call: TRBV25-1
d_call: -
j_call: TRBJ2-7
clone_size: -
cdr3_aa: CASSGPREQYF
cdr3_nt: TGTGCCAGCAGTGGGCCCCGAGAGCAGTACTTC

v_call: TRBV3-1
d_call: -
j_call: TRBJ1-5
clone_size: few
cdr3_aa: CASRPPPGVHQPQHF
cdr3_nt: TGTGCCAGCAGACCACCACCAGGGGTCCATCAGCCCCAGCATTTT

v_call: TRBV20-1
d_call: -
j_call: TRBJ2-5
clone_size: -
cdr3_aa: CSTDRQPISRTQYF
cdr3_nt: TGCAGTACTGATCGACAGCCAATATCGAGGACCCAGTACTTC

v_call: TRBV7-8
d_call: TRBD1
j_call: TRBJ1-5
clone_size: many
cdr3_aa: CASSLEWVQGAGNQPQHF
cdr3_nt: TGTGCCAGCAGCTTAGAATGGGTTCAGGGGGCCGGCAATCAGCCCCAGCATTTT

v_call: TRBV7-2
d_call: -
j_call: TRBJ2-7
clone_size: many
cdr3_aa: CASSRDFSSYEQYF
cdr3_nt: TGTGCCAGCAGCCGGGACTTCAGCTCCTACGAGCAGTACTTC

v_call: TRBV29-1
d_call: TRBD1
j_call: TRBJ1-2
clone_size: -
cdr3_aa: CSVKTGGQIYGYTF
cdr3_nt: TGCAGCGTAAAAACAGGGGGACAGATCTATGGCTACACCTTC

v_call: TRBV15
d_call: TRBD1
j_call: TRBJ2-7
clone_size: many
cdr3_aa: CATSQRQGTSEQYF
cdr3_nt: TGTGCCACCAGCCAGAGACAGGGGACGAGCGAGCAGTACTTC

v_call: TRBV6-1
d_call: -
j_call: TRBJ2-5
clone_size: -
cdr3_aa: CASKVDEWGETQYF
cdr3_nt: TGTGCCAGCAAGGTTGATGAGTGGGGAGAGACCCAGTACTTC

v_call: TRBV29-1
d_call: -
j_call: TRBJ2-6
clone_size: many
cdr3_aa: CSVESWVPHSGANVLTF
cdr3_nt: TGCAGCGTTGAATCTTGGGTCCCCCACTCTGGGGCCAACGTCCTGACTTTC

v_call: TRBV12-5
d_call: -
j_call: TRBJ1-1
clone_size: many
cdr3_aa: CASGFSETEAFF
cdr3_nt: TGTGCTAGTGGTTTCAGCGAGACTGAAGCTTTCTTT

v_call: TRBV10-3
d_call: -
j_call: TRBJ1-5
clone_size: -
cdr3_aa: CAISPGENQPQHF
cdr3_nt: TGTGCCATCAGCCCAGGCGAAAATCAGCCCCAGCATTTT

v_call: TRBV12-3/TRBV12-4
d_call: -
j_call: TRBJ2-5
clone_size: medium-sized
cdr3_aa: CASSLGETQYF
cdr3_nt: TGTGCCAGCAGCTTAGGGGAGACCCAGTACTTC

v_call: TRBV20-1
d_call: -
j_call: TRBJ2-5
clone_size: -
cdr3_aa: CSARDSASAQETQYF
cdr3_nt: TGCAGTGCTAGAGATTCGGCTAGCGCGCAAGAGACCCAGTACTTC

v_call: TRBV12-3/TRBV12-4
d_call: -
j_call: TRBJ1-1
clone_size: -
cdr3_aa: CASRGGTSGNTEAFF
cdr3_nt: TGTGCCAGCAGGGGAGGGACCTCTGGAAACACTGAAGCTTTCTTT

v_call: TRBV7-2
d_call: -
j_call: TRBJ1-5
clone_size: -
cdr3_aa: CASSFSGFSQPQHF
cdr3_nt: TGTGCCAGCAGTTTTTCAGGGTTCTCTCAGCCCCAGCATTTT

v_call: TRBV19
d_call: TRBD1
j_call: TRBJ1-1
clone_size: many
cdr3_aa: CASTLRGPSEAFF
cdr3_nt: TGTGCCAGTACTCTCAGGGGGCCGTCTGAAGCTTTCTTT

v_call: TRBV29-1
d_call: TRBD1
j_call: TRBJ1-1
clone_size: many
cdr3_aa: CSVEILGQGRAEAFF
cdr3_nt: TGCAGCGTTGAGATATTAGGACAGGGGAGGGCTGAAGCTTTCTTT

v_call: TRBV2
d_call: -
j_call: TRBJ1-1
clone_size: -
cdr3_aa: CASRGGTGFF
cdr3_nt: TGTGCCAGCAGAGGTGGGACGGGTTTCTTT

v_call: TRBV15
d_call: -
j_call: TRBJ2-6
clone_size: -
cdr3_aa: CAGSWQGANVLTF
cdr3_nt: TGTGCCGGCAGTTGGCAGGGGGCCAACGTCCTGACTTTC

v_call: TRBV9
d_call: -
j_call: TRBJ1-6
clone_size: -
cdr3_aa: CASSVQGSSPLHF
cdr3_nt: TGTGCCAGCAGCGTCCAGGGTAGTTCACCCCTCCACTTT

v_call: TRBV29-1
d_call: -
j_call: TRBJ2-2
clone_size: -
cdr3_aa: CSVRGTVERNTGELSW
cdr3_nt: TGCAGCGTTCGCGGGACAGTCGAAAGGAACACCGGGGAGCTGTCTTGG

v_call: TRBV11-2
d_call: -
j_call: TRBJ2-7
clone_size: many
cdr3_aa: CASSPNRYEQYF
cdr3_nt: TGTGCCAGCAGCCCCAACAGGTACGAGCAGTACTTC

v_call: TRBV10-3
d_call: TRBD1
j_call: TRBJ2-7
clone_size: -
cdr3_aa: CAIRIGTEPYEQYF
cdr3_nt: TGTGCCATCAGAATCGGGACAGAGCCCTACGAGCAGTACTTC

v_call: TRBV19
d_call: -
j_call: TRBJ1-1
clone_size: -
cdr3_aa: CASSMKTGGAFF
cdr3_nt: TGTGCCAGTAGTATGAAAACAGGAGGAGCTTTCTTT

v_call: TRBV11-2
d_call: TRBD1
j_call: TRBJ1-2
clone_size: -
cdr3_aa: CASSPGQGRSGYTF
cdr3_nt: TGTGCCAGCTCACCGGGACAGGGGCGGTCTGGCTACACCTTC

v_call: TRBV10-3
d_call: -
j_call: TRBJ1-1
clone_size: many
cdr3_aa: CAIRPGHPTEEAFF
cdr3_nt: TGTGCCATCAGACCGGGACATCCTACAGAAGAAGCTTTCTTT

v_call: TRBV10-3
d_call: -
j_call: TRBJ2-5
clone_size: -
cdr3_aa: CAISESPEQPQYF
cdr3_nt: TGTGCCATCAGTGAGTCTCCCGAGCAGCCCCAGTACTTC

v_call: TRBV5-1
d_call: TRBD1
j_call: TRBJ1-2
clone_size: many
cdr3_aa: CASSRGTGEDYGYTF
cdr3_nt: TGCGCCAGCAGCAGGGGGACAGGGGAGGATTATGGCTACACCTTC

v_call: TRBV12-3/TRBV12-4
d_call: -
j_call: TRBJ1-5
clone_size: -
cdr3_aa: CASSPEGLTPIEPQHF
cdr3_nt: TGTGCCAGCAGCCCAGAAGGGTTGACGCCTATCGAGCCCCAGCATTTT

v_call: TRBV4-1
d_call: -
j_call: TRBJ1-6
clone_size: few
cdr3_aa: CASAPSGTSYNSPLHF
cdr3_nt: TGCGCCAGTGCACCAAGCGGGACAAGCTATAATTCACCCCTCCACTTT

v_call: TRBV6-2/TRBV6-3
d_call: TRBD1
j_call: TRBJ1-5
clone_size: -
cdr3_aa: CATADRGNQPQHF
cdr3_nt: TGTGCCACAGCGGACAGGGGGAATCAGCCCCAGCATTTT

v_call: TRBV7-8
d_call: -
j_call: TRBJ1-5
clone_size: many
cdr3_aa: CASSLEGVQPQHF
cdr3_nt: TGTGCCAGCAGCTTAGAAGGGGTTCAGCCCCAGCATTTT

v_call: TRBV5-1
d_call: -
j_call: TRBJ2-6
clone_size: many
cdr3_aa: CASSPGHAGSAGANVLTF
cdr3_nt: TGCGCCAGCAGCCCGGGACATGCAGGATCCGCTGGGGCCAACGTCCTGACTTTC